Below, 20 T cell receptor beta chains from the same sample are listed, as sequenced in a study of T cell changes during pregnancy in multiple sclerosis. Profiling relied on immunoSEQ multiplex PCR, and the TCRdb table lists in-frame clones only, not all of them. The sample contains about 70,000 clones, about 94% of which appear only once. Sequencing was performed on peripheral blood, taken in the third trimester of pregnancy. All receptors come from a female donor with multiple sclerosis, enrolled in a pregnancy study.

The chain joins TRBV28 to TRBJ2-7; the D is unclear. Germline V gene data show CDR1 as MDHEN and CDR2 as SYDVKM. Trimming cost V 10 bases and J 5 bases, with 12 bases left between them. This CDR3 has 11 amino acids. The CDR3 DNA is TGTGCCACGAGCCCGGTGGACGAGCAGTACTTC. Its translation: CATSPVDEQYF. The whole variable domain, remainder taken from reference TRBV28 and TRBJ2-7, is DVKVTQSSRYLVKRTGEKVFLECVQDMDHENMFWYRQDPGLGLRLIYFSYDVKMKEKGDIPEGYSVSREKKERFSLILESASTNQTSMYLCATSPVDEQYFGPGTRLTVT.

The J gene is TRBJ1-5, the V gene TRBV19; 7 bases map to TRBD1. Germline loops: CDR1 LNHDA, CDR2 SQIVND (reference sequence). The CDR3 is 14 residues long. V was pared by 2 bases and J by 4 bases, with 2 bases of the junction left unmatched. The CDR3 is CASSIKGQNQPQHF. CDR3 DNA sequence: TGTGCCAGTAGTATAAAGGGACAGAATCAGCCCCAGCATTTT.

The gene calls are TRBV2 and TRBJ2-7; the match to TRBD2 covers 7 bases. Looked up from germline, CDR1 is SNHLY and CDR2 is FYNNEI. The trim removed 6 bases at V and 2 bases at J, leaving 10 bases unmatched. This CDR3 contains 15 residues. CDR3 in amino acids: CASRAMGGRPYEQYF. CDR3 coding DNA: TGTGCCAGCAGGGCCATGGGCGGGAGACCCTACGAGCAGTACTTC.

This sequence joins TRBV5-1 and TRBJ1-1; TRBD1 matches 9 bases. Germline CDR1 reads SGHRS; CDR2 reads YFSETQ. The V segment lost 7 bases and the J segment 8 bases; nucleotides outside the gene matches: 9. CDR3 length: 13 residues. CDR3 in amino acids: CASGTGRSQEAFF. DNA of the CDR3: TGCGCCAGCGGGACAGGGAGAAGTCAAGAAGCTTTCTTT.

This chain uses TRBV5-4 with TRBJ1-1; TRBD1 is a possible D gene (5 bases). This CDR3 comprises 12 residues. V shed 2 bases and J shed 7 bases, with 9 bases lying between them. Germline CDR1 and CDR2: SGHNT and YYREEE (reference sequence). Here the CDR3 reads CASSLRQGEAFF. Here the CDR3 DNA reads TGTGCCAGCAGCTTACGGCAGGGTGAAGCTTTCTTT.

The chain joins TRBV5-4 to TRBJ2-3, with a possible D match to TRBD2 (6 bases). The CDR3 loop spans 15 amino acids. Trimming took off 2 bases at V and 2 bases at J, with 12 bases between the two ends. The germline CDR1 and CDR2 sequences are SGHNT and YYREEE (reference sequence). This CDR3 reads CASSFYGGATDTQYF. DNA of the CDR3: TGTGCCAGCAGCTTCTACGGCGGGGCCACAGATACGCAGTATTTT.

V and J are TRBV5-4 and TRBJ1-2, with a tentative D call TRBD1 (6 bases). The CDR3 extends over 13 amino acids. With 2 bases removed from V and 2 bases from J, the gap between germline ends came to 7 bases. Germline V gene data show CDR1 as SGHNT and CDR2 as YYREEE (reference sequence). CDR3 sequence (DNA): TGTGCCAGCAGCTTTGGACAGAACTATGGCTACACCTTC. The encoded protein is CASSFGQNYGYTF.

The rearrangement uses TRBV2 and TRBJ2-4; no firm D call. The CDR3 sequence is 14 residues long. Germline values: CDR1 SNHLY, CDR2 FYNNEI. The V end was cut by 7 bases, the J end by 0 bases, with 10 bases between. CDR3 sequence: CASTTELAKNIQYF. CDR3 nucleotides: TGTGCCAGCACTACAGAGCTAGCCAAAAACATTCAGTACTTC.

J is TRBJ1-4 and V is TRBV4-2; the match to TRBD1 covers 7 bases. The CDR3 totals 15 residues. J gave up 8 bases and V 0 bases, and 6 bases lay outside the gene matches. Per germline, CDR1 LGHNA and CDR2 YNFKEQ. The CDR3 region is CASSQDSRGAEKLFF. CDR3 nucleotide sequence: TGTGCCAGCAGCCAAGATTCCAGGGGGGCCGAAAAACTGTTTTTT.

The genes are TRBV11-1 and TRBJ2-7; 8 bases are a match to TRBD1. The junction had 13 bases not matched to a gene; V was cut back by 6 bases and J by 6 bases. The germline V gene has CDR1 SGHAT and CDR2 FQDESV (reference sequence). The CDR3 has 15 amino acids. CDR3 nucleotides: TGTGCCAGCAGTCAACGCCGGGACAGGACCGGCGAGCAGTACTTC. Amino acid sequence: CASSQRRDRTGEQYF.

The genes are TRBV19 and TRBJ1-3, with D hard to call. Germline CDR1 is LNHDA and CDR2 is SQIVND (reference sequence). Trimming left V 6 bases short and J 1 base short, with 10 bases between. The CDR3 loop spans 14 amino acids. This chain's CDR3 is CASSHAGSGNTIYF. The DNA for the CDR3 is TGTGCCAGTAGCCACGCCGGTTCTGGAAACACCATATATTTT.

V gene TRBV15 combines with J gene TRBJ2-2; possible D gene TRBD2, 5 bases. Germline values: CDR1 LNHNV, CDR2 YYDKDF (reference sequence). Between the trimmed V and J ends, which lost 0 bases and 7 bases, there was a span of 6 bases. CDR3 size: 13 residues. CDR3 nucleotide sequence: TGTGCCACCAGCAGAGATGAGGGCGGGGAGCTGTTTTTT. Its translation: CATSRDEGGELFF.

CDR3 in DNA: TGTGCCAGCAGCGCACAGGGGATTACGGCCTACGAGCAGTACTTC. Its translation is CASSAQGITAYEQYF. The chain uses TRBV5-4 and TRBJ2-7; 7 nucleotides agree with TRBD1. The junction had 9 bases not matched to a gene; V was cut back by 4 bases and J by 2 bases. CDR3 length: 15 residues. The germline CDR1 and CDR2 sequences are SGHNT and YYREEE (reference sequence).

The chain links TRBV19 to TRBJ1-2; D might be TRBD1 (6 bases). Germline CDR1 reads LNHDA; CDR2 reads SQIVND (reference sequence). CDR3 size: 15 residues. V shed 5 bases and J shed 8 bases, with 21 bases lying between them. The CDR3, as DNA: TGTGCCAGTAGTCCGCTTGGGGGCGCATTGGAAGGCTACACCTTC. Amino acids: CASSPLGGALEGYTF.

The chain carries TRBV7-2 and TRBJ1-4, with D possibly matching TRBD1 (5 bases). Germline V gene sequence: CDR1 SGHTA, CDR2 FQGNSA. With 5 bases removed from V and 6 bases from J, the gap between germline ends came to 28 bases. The CDR3 has 19 residues. CDR3 DNA: TGTGCCAGCAGCGGGGGGTTAGGGATTAGCGTTTATGAGGATGAAAAACTGTTTTTT. Protein sequence: CASSGGLGISVYEDEKLFF.

The J gene is TRBJ1-2, the V gene TRBV7-2, with D tentatively TRBD1 (6 bases). Germline CDR1 SGHTA, CDR2 FQGNSA. The CDR3 spans 15 residues. Trimming shortened V by 4 bases and J by 8 bases, and 20 bases separated the two germline ends. CDR3 protein: CASSSLQGSLGGYTF. The CDR3 bases are TGTGCCAGCAGCTCGCTACAGGGAAGCCTCGGGGGCTACACCTTC. Full variable domain (outside the CDR3, taken from reference TRBV7-2 and TRBJ1-2): GAGVSQSPSNKVTEKGKDVELRCDPISGHTALYWYRQSLGQGLEFLIYFQGNSAPDKSGLPSDRFSAERTGGSVSTLTIQRTQQEDSAVYLCASSSLQGSLGGYTFGSGTRLTVV.

This chain uses TRBV9 with TRBJ2-3; perhaps TRBD2 as D (6 bases). The V gene lost 4 bases and the J gene lost 6 bases, with 15 bases spanning the gap. The CDR3 loop spans 14 amino acids. Germline V gene lookup returns CDR1 SGDLS and CDR2 YYNGEE. The CDR3 is CASSMFLGRDTQYF. The CDR3 coding sequence is TGTGCCAGCAGCATGTTTCTAGGGAGGGATACGCAGTATTTT.

This chain links TRBV4-3 with TRBJ1-2; no firm D call. Germline V gene sequence: CDR1 LGHNA, CDR2 YSLEER. V lost 0 bases, J lost 2 bases, and 7 bases lay in between. This CDR3 spans 14 amino acids. The CDR3 nucleotides read TGCGCCAGCAGCCAAGATGAAGCAAACTATGGCTACACCTTC. Protein: CASSQDEANYGYTF.

The V call is TRBV11-1, the J call TRBJ2-3; 8 bases align to TRBD2. CDR3 length: 14 residues. Looked up from germline, CDR1 is SGHAT and CDR2 is FQDESV (reference sequence). The ends lost 5 bases at V and 3 bases at J; junction bases unmatched: 4. CDR3 DNA sequence: TGTGCCAGCAGCCCGGGGGGGCCGACAGATACGCAGTATTTT. Amino acid sequence: CASSPGGPTDTQYF.

This chain joins TRBV7-2 and TRBJ2-7; D perhaps matches TRBD1 (6 bases). V dropped 6 bases and J dropped 3 bases, with 15 bases sitting between them. The V gene's germline CDR1 is SGHTA and CDR2 FQGNSA. The CDR3 loop spans 14 amino acids. In DNA, the CDR3 is TGTGCCAGCAGTGTACAGGGTCTTCACTACGAGCAGTACTTC. It is translated as CASSVQGLHYEQYF. Full variable domain (rest looked up from reference TRBV7-2 and TRBJ2-7): GAGVSQSPSNKVTEKGKDVELRCDPISGHTALYWYRQSLGQGLEFLIYFQGNSAPDKSGLPSDRFSAERTGGSVSTLTIQRTQQEDSAVYLCASSVQGLHYEQYFGPGTRLTVT.